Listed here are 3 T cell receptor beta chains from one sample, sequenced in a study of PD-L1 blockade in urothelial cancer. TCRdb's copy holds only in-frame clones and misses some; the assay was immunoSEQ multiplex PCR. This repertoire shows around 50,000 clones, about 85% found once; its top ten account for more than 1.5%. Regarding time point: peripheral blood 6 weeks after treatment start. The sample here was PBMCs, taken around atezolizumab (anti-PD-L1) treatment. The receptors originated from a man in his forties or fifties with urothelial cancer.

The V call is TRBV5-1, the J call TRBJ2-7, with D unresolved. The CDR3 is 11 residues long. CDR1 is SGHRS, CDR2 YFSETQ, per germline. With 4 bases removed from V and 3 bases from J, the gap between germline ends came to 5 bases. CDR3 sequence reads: CASSSDYEQYF. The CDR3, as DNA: TGCGCCAGCAGCAGCGACTACGAGCAGTACTTC.

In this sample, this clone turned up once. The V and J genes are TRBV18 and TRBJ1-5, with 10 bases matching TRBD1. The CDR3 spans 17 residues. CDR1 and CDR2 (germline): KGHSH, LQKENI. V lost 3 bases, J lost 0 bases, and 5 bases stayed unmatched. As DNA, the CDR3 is TGTGCCAGCTCACCTGGGACAGGGGTTGATAGCAATCAGCCCCAGCATTTT. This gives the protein CASSPGTGVDSNQPQHF.

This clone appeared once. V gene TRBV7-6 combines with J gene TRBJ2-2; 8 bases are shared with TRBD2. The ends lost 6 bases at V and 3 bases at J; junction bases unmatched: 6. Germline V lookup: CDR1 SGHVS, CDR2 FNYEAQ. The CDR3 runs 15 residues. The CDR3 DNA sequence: TGTGCCAGCAGACCCGGGAGGGGTGACACCGGGGAGCTGTTTTTT. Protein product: CASRPGRGDTGELFF.